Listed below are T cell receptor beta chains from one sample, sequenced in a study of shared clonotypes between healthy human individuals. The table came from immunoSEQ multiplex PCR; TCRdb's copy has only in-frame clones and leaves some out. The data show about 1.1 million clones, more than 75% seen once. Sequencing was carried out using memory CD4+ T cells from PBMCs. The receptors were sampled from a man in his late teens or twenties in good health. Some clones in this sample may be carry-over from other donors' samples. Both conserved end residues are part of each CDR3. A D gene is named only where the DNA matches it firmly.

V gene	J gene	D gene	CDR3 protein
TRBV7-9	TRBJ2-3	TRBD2	CASSSSGVSTDTQYF
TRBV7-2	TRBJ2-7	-	CASSPQPGTSYEQYF
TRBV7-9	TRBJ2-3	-	CASTFGGSTDTQYF
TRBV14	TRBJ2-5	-	CASSHGRLEETQYF
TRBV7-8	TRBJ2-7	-	CASSLLVRASYEQYF
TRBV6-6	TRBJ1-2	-	CASRLDPEDLSYGYTF
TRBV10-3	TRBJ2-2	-	CAIRGGGRTGELFF
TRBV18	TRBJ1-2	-	CASSAPSRGEIGYTF
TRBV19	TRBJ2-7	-	CASSIGEGYEQYF
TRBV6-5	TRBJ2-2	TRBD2	CASSYSAGGLVGELFF
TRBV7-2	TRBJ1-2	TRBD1	CASSPWDRGFGYTF
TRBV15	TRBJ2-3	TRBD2	CATSRRGTTSGRSDTQYF
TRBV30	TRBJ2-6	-	CAWASDRANVLTF
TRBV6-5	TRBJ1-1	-	CASSPRYGGLFEAFF
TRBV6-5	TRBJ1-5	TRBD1	CASRTGGINQPQHF
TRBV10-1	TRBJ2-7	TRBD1	CASTTQGVTYEQYF
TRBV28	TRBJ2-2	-	CASKQQSYTGELFF
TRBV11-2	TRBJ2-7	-	CASSLVLGQEYF
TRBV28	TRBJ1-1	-	CASGRGGGAFF
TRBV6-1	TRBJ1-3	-	CASSELGTLNSGNTIYF
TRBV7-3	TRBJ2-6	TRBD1	CASSRTGSGANVLTF
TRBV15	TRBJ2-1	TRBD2	CATSRGGLAGGVINEQFF
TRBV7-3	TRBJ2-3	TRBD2	CASSSELAGEASGGDTQYF
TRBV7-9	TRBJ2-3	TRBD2	CASSFRLAGGGTSTDTQYF
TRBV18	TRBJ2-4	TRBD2	CASSPSGRARFLQYF
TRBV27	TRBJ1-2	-	CASSTFLRGNYGYTF
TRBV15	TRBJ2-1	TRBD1	CATSRDRGTGGLGGEQFF
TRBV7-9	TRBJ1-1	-	CASSSDRTYGSTEAFF
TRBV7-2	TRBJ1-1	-	CASSRPNTEAFF
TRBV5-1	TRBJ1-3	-	CASSLGQTGNTIYF
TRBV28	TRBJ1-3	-	CASSTGTPDSGNTIYF
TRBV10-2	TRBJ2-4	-	CASSESKGSKNIQYF
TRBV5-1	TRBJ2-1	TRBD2	CASSLAGLAGYNEQFF
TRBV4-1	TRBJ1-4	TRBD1	CASSQPTGTGAEKLFF
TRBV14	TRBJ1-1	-	CASSRGTTSAEAFF
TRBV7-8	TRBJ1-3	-	CASSPNYSGNTIYF
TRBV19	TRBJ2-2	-	CASSKGRGTGELFF
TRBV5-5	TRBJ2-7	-	CASSGDWVEQYF
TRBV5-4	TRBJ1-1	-	CASSLTGVNTEAFF
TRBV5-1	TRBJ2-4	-	CASSLAGTAKNIQYF
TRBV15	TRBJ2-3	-	CATSRRAGNTDTQYF
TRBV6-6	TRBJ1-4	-	CASSPTGTRNGKLFF
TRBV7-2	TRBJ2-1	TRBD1	CASGLTPGQGFPMEQFF
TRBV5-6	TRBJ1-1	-	CASSLLARSMNTEAFF
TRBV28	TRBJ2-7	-	CASSLKPPHEQYF
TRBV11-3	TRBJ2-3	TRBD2	CASSLGPAGGTDTQYF
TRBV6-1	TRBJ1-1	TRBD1	CASSGTGGWVGTEAFF
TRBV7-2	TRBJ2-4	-	CASSFGGSKNIQYF
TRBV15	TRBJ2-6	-	CATSTPGVSGANVLTF
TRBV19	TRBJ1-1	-	CASSIWANTEAFF